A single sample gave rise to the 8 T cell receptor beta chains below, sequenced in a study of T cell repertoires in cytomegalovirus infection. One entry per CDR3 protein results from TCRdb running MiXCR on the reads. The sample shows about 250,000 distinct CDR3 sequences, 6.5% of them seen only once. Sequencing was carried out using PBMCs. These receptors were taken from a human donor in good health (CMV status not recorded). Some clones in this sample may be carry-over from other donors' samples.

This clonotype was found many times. The CDR3 DNA follows: TGTGCCAGCAGTGAGGAACACCGGCTCTACGAGCAGTACTTC. It encodes CASSEEHRLYEQYF. The J gene is TRBJ2-7, the V gene TRBV6-6; D gene unclear. V lost 5 bases to trimming and J lost 3 bases, with 14 bases between them. CDR1 and CDR2 (germline): MNHNY, SVGAGI (reference sequence). The length of the CDR3 is 14 residues.

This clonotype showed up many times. The CDR3 DNA is TGCAGCGTTGGTATTGTAGGCCACACCGGGGAGCTGTTTTTT. It encodes CSVGIVGHTGELFF. The rearrangement links TRBV29-1 to TRBJ2-2; D gene ambiguous. Germline V gene lookup returns CDR1 SQVTM and CDR2 ANQGSEA. This CDR3 has 14 amino acids. V shed 4 bases and J shed 3 bases, with 12 bases lying between them.

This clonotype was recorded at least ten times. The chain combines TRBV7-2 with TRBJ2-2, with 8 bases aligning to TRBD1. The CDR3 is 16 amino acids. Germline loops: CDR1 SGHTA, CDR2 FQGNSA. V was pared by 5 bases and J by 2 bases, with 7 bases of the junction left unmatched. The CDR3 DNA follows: TGTGCCAGCAGCCAACGACAGGGGTTAAACACCGGGGAGCTGTTTTTT. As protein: CASSQRQGLNTGELFF.

The CDR3 region is CSVGQGSETQYF. In DNA, the CDR3 is TGCAGCGTGGGACAGGGTTCAGAGACCCAGTACTTC. The chain has TRBV29-1 and TRBJ2-5; TRBD1 agrees at 9 bases. CDR3 length: 12 residues. Germline V lookup: CDR1 SQVTM, CDR2 ANQGSEA. V was clipped by 6 bases and J by 4 bases; unmatched bases: 3.

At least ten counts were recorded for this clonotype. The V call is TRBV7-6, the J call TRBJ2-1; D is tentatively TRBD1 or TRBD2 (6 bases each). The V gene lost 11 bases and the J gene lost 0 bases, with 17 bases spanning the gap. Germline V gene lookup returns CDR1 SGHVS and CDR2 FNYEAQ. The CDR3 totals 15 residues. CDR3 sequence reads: CAVKGGPNSYNEQFF. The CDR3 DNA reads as TGTGCCGTTAAAGGGGGGCCGAACTCCTACAATGAGCAGTTCTTC.

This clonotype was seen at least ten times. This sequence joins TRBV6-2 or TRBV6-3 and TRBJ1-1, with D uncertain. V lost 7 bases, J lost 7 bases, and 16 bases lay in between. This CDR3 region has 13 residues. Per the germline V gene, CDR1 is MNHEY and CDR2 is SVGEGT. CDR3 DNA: TGTGCCAGCATTACCGACCGGTGGGGTGAAGCTTTCTTT. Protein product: CASITDRWGEAFF.

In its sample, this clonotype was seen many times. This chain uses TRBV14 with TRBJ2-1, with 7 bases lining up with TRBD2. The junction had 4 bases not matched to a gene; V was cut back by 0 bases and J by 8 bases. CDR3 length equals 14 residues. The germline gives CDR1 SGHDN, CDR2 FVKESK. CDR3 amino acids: CASSQDLGGDEQFF. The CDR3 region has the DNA TGTGCCAGCAGCCAAGATCTGGGAGGGGATGAGCAGTTCTTC.

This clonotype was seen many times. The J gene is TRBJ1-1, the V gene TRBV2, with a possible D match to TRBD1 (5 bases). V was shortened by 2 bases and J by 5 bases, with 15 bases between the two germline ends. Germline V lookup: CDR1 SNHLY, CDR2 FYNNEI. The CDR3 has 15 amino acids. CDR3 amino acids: CASSEQGQGRTEAFF. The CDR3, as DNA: TGTGCCAGCAGTGAACAAGGGCAGGGAAGAACTGAAGCTTTCTTT.